The next 13 T cell receptor beta chains were all read from a single sample in a study of shared clonotypes between healthy human individuals. Assay: immunoSEQ multiplex PCR; the TCRdb copy retains only in-frame clones and omits some. This repertoire shows 900,000 to 1,200,000 clones, about 80% found once; its top ten account for 0.55% to 0.7%. Sequencing was carried out using memory CD4+ T cells from PBMCs. Specified subset: CD45RA-negative fraction. The receptors come from a man aged 18 to 35 in good health. Some clones in this sample may be carry-over from other donors' samples.

The V and J genes are TRBV5-1 and TRBJ1-3, with D possibly TRBD1 on 5 matching bases. V gave up 0 bases and J gave up 7 bases, with 20 bases separating them. This CDR3 contains 17 residues. Germline V gene data show CDR1 as SGHRS and CDR2 as YFSETQ. The CDR3 protein is CASSLAVESNGANTIYF. In DNA, the CDR3 is TGCGCCAGCAGCTTGGCCGTTGAATCAAATGGGGCGAACACCATATATTTT. The variable domain in full, with the rest retrieved from reference TRBV5-1 and TRBJ1-3, is KAGVTQTPRYLIKTRGQQVTLSCSPISGHRSVSWYQQTPGQGLQFLFEYFSETQRNKGNFPGRFSGRQFSNSRSEMNVSTLELGDSALYLCASSLAVESNGANTIYFGEGSWLTVV.

The rearrangement joins TRBV18 to TRBJ2-3; 11 nucleotides line up with TRBD2. Germline-derived CDR1 and CDR2 are KGHSH and LQKENI. The CDR3 sequence is 17 residues long. V dropped 2 bases and J dropped 4; count of bases not matched to a gene: 8. The CDR3 here is CASSPTIGLAGADTQYF. The DNA of the CDR3 is TGTGCCAGCTCACCAACAATCGGACTAGCGGGTGCAGATACGCAGTATTTT.

V gene TRBV6-5 combines with J gene TRBJ1-5; D is unresolved. The ends were cut back, 5 bases at V and 5 bases at J, with 13 bases in the middle. The CDR3 runs to 14 residues. The V gene's germline CDR1 is MNHEY and CDR2 SVGAGI. In DNA, the CDR3 is TGTGCCAGCAGTCCCGAAGGACCGGATCAGCCCCAGCATTTT. Encoded protein: CASSPEGPDQPQHF.

Remarks on this clone: A far larger clone is one nucleotide away, so this likely arose from a read error. Other DNA sequences in the same sample also yield this CDR3. The V gene is TRBV30, the J gene TRBJ1-4; no reliable D call. This CDR3 spans 13 amino acids. Germline values: CDR1 GTSNPN, CDR2 SVGIG (reference sequence). Trimming took 0 bases from V and 11 from J, leaving 13 bases between them. The CDR3 bases are TGTGCCTGGAGTGTATGGGGAAGCGGGAAACTGTTTTTT. Translated: CAWSVWGSGKLFF.

The chain recombines TRBV11-2 with TRBJ2-7; 8 bases fit TRBD1. The V gene end was trimmed by 5 bases and the J gene end by 4 bases; junction bases not matched to a gene: 7. The CDR3 sequence is 14 residues long. Germline CDR1 and CDR2: SGHAT and FQNNGV. The CDR3 reads CASSPLQGAYEQYF. The CDR3 DNA follows: TGTGCCAGCAGCCCCTTGCAGGGGGCTTACGAGCAGTACTTC.

The V call is TRBV6-1, the J call TRBJ1-4, with 8 positions matching TRBD1. Per the germline V gene, CDR1 is MNHNS and CDR2 is SASEGT. With 2 bases clipped from V and 0 bases from J, the junction kept 8 bases outside the gene matches. The CDR3 covers 18 residues. Here the CDR3 reads CASSELPQGAATNEKLFF. The CDR3 nucleotides read TGTGCCAGCAGTGAATTACCTCAGGGGGCTGCAACTAATGAAAAACTGTTTTTT.

V is TRBV6-5 and J is TRBJ1-3, with D possibly being TRBD1 (6 bases). Germline CDR1 MNHEY, CDR2 SVGAGI. The CDR3 totals 14 residues. Trimming stripped 6 bases from V and 3 bases from J, with 12 bases between. The CDR3 coding sequence is TGTGCCAGCAGAACGGGGGCAGTTGGAAACACCATATATTTT. As protein: CASRTGAVGNTIYF.

The chain is built from TRBV7-6 and TRBJ2-2; TRBD2 is a possible D gene (6 bases). V shed 0 bases and J shed 2 bases, with 13 bases lying between them. CDR1 and CDR2 (germline): SGHVS, FNYEAQ. The CDR3 spans 17 residues. CDR3 sequence reads: CASSLAVASANTGELFF. The CDR3 DNA is TGTGCCAGCAGCTTAGCTGTGGCTAGCGCCAACACCGGGGAGCTGTTTTTT.

The rearrangement uses TRBV2 and TRBJ2-1; D may be TRBD2 (6 bases). The germline gives CDR1 SNHLY, CDR2 FYNNEI. The CDR3 covers 15 residues. Trimming took 2 bases from V and 0 from J, leaving 8 bases between them. The CDR3 DNA is TGTGCCAGCAGTGAACTTAGCGGCTCCTACAATGAGCAGTTCTTC. Translation: CASSELSGSYNEQFF.

About this clone: A much larger clone lies one base from this, so it may be a read error. This sequence joins TRBV28 and TRBJ1-4, with D unresolved. CDR3 length equals 12 residues. Germline lookup yields CDR1 MDHEN and CDR2 SYDVKM. The CDR3 nucleotides are TGTGCCAGCAGTCCTCCCAATGGAAAACTGTTTTTT. It codes for CASSPPNGKLFF.

This clone was seen only once. The CDR3 DNA reads TGTGCCAGCAGAGAAGGGGGGCCCCGGGGGGAGCAGTACTTC. Protein sequence: CASREGGPRGEQYF. J is TRBJ2-7 and V is TRBV28; TRBD1 or TRBD2 may be the D gene (6 bases each). Germline CDR1 MDHEN, CDR2 SYDVKM. Trimming cost V 6 bases and J 7 bases, with 19 bases left between them. CDR3 length: 14 residues.

The chain has TRBV19 and TRBJ2-7; D gene unclear. Germline loops: CDR1 LNHDA, CDR2 SQIVND (reference sequence). Trimming pared 0 bases from V and 3 bases from J, leaving 9 bases between. The CDR3 extends over 14 amino acids. The CDR3 DNA sequence: TGTGCCAGTAGTATAGACACGACAAACTACGAGCAGTACTTC. As protein: CASSIDTTNYEQYF.

The chain employs TRBV7-2 and TRBJ2-1; D gene ambiguous. The V and J ends lost 3 bases and 0 bases respectively, with 6 bases between them. The CDR3 loop spans 14 amino acids. In germline, CDR1 is SGHTA, CDR2 FQGNSA. CDR3 loop: CASSFGGSYNEQFF. The DNA for the CDR3 is TGTGCCAGCAGCTTCGGTGGCTCCTACAATGAGCAGTTCTTC.